Shown below are 22 T cell receptor beta chains from a single sample sequenced in a study of blood T cell repertoires in COVID-19. Repertoires were generated with immunoSEQ multiplex PCR, while TCRdb's copy carries only in-frame clones and drops some. The top ten hold over 9.5% of the sample, which has 90,000 to 150,000 clones, 81% seen once. Sequencing was done on a sample of peripheral blood. Source of these receptors: a human donor in a cohort sampled during active COVID-19.

The chain employs TRBV19 and TRBJ1-5; 9 bases align to TRBD1. CDR3 length: 18 amino acids. In germline, CDR1 is LNHDA, CDR2 SQIVND (reference sequence). The ends lost 5 bases at V and 6 bases at J; junction bases unmatched: 17. CDR3 DNA sequence: TGTGCCAGTAGTGGACCCAGGGACAGGGTTCCGTTCGGTCAGCCCCAGCATTTT. It translates to CASSGPRDRVPFGQPQHF.

CDR3 sequence: CASSPTGASTDTQYF. CDR3 DNA: TGTGCCAGCTCACCAACAGGGGCCAGCACAGATACGCAGTATTTT. The chain has TRBV18 and TRBJ2-3; 7 nucleotides match TRBD1. Germline lookup yields CDR1 KGHSH and CDR2 LQKENI. The CDR3 has 15 amino acids. J gave up 0 bases and V 2 bases, and 2 bases lay outside the gene matches. The whole variable domain, filled in from reference TRBV18 and TRBJ2-3, reads NAGVMQNPRHLVRRRGQEARLRCSPMKGHSHVYWYRQLPEEGLKFMVYLQKENIIDESGMPKERFSAEFPKEGPSILRIQQVVRGDSAAYFCASSPTGASTDTQYFGPGTRLTVL.

This clone has a handful of counts. The chain links TRBV27 to TRBJ2-7; TRBD1 matches 9 bases. The CDR3 is made up of 12 amino acids. Looked up from germline, CDR1 is MNHEY and CDR2 is SMNVEV (reference sequence). The V segment lost 5 bases and the J segment 8 bases; nucleotides outside the gene matches: 4. The CDR3 nucleotides are TGTGCCAGCAGTACAGGGGGCTCTAAGCAGTACTTC. This translates into CASSTGGSKQYF.

This rearrangement joins TRBV30 to TRBJ1-2; tentative D call: TRBD1 (5 bases). The CDR3 loop spans 13 amino acids. Trimming shortened V by 0 bases and J by 8 bases, and 13 bases separated the two germline ends. Germline V CDR1 and CDR2: GTSNPN, SVGIG (reference sequence). CDR3 DNA sequence: TGTGCCTGGAGTGTACGGCAGACAGCCGGCTACACCTTC. Its protein product is CAWSVRQTAGYTF.

The genes are TRBV7-2 and TRBJ1-5; D ambiguous. The CDR3 totals 16 residues. Trimming took off 2 bases at V and 3 bases at J, with 14 bases between the two ends. Germline V gene data show CDR1 as SGHTA and CDR2 as FQGNSA. CDR3: CASSLTGQRSNQPQHF. The CDR3 region has the DNA TGTGCCAGCAGCTTAACGGGCCAGCGGTCCAATCAGCCCCAGCATTTT.

J is TRBJ2-6 and V is TRBV7-3; 7 bases map to TRBD2. Germline loops: CDR1 SGHTA, CDR2 FQGTGA. Losses at the gene ends were 4 bases for V and 4 bases for J; bases not matched to a gene: 10. The CDR3 runs 17 residues. The CDR3 nucleotides read TGTGCCAGCAGCTCCCGGGGGACTATGGGAGGGGCCAACGTCCTGACTTTC. Translating gives CASSSRGTMGGANVLTF.

The chain employs TRBV20-1 and TRBJ2-4; 7 bases are a match to TRBD2. J lost 2 bases, V lost 5 bases, and 21 bases had no gene match. Germline CDR1 DFQATT, CDR2 SNEGSKA (reference sequence). The CDR3 has 19 amino acids. The CDR3: CSACEAYRAGDGTKNIQYF. As DNA, the CDR3 is TGCAGTGCTTGTGAGGCCTATAGGGCGGGGGATGGGACCAAAAACATTCAGTACTTC.

This sequence joins TRBV6-5 and TRBJ1-3; D not resolved. The CDR3 has 11 residues. The V gene lost 9 bases and the J gene lost 4 bases, with 7 bases spanning the gap. The germline gives CDR1 MNHEY, CDR2 SVGAGI. CDR3 bases: TGTGCCAGTTACGGGGGAAACACCATATATTTT. It encodes CASYGGNTIYF.

This clone has just one count. The chain has TRBV7-6 and TRBJ2-7; D unresolved. CDR1 and CDR2 (germline): SGHVS, FNYEAQ. Deletions cut 5 bases from V and 2 bases from J, with 16 bases between. The CDR3 loop spans 15 amino acids. Here the CDR3 reads CASSPQSGSAYEQYF. Written as DNA, the CDR3 is TGTGCCAGCAGCCCCCAGTCGGGTTCAGCCTACGAGCAGTACTTC. Complete variable domain (other parts from reference TRBV7-6 and TRBJ2-7): GAGVSQSPRYKVTKRGQDVALRCDPISGHVSLYWYRQALGQGPEFLTYFNYEAQQDKSGLPNDRFSAERPEGSISTLTIQRTEQRDSAMYRCASSPQSGSAYEQYFGPGTRLTVT.

The chain carries TRBV30 and TRBJ1-1, with 8 bases that match TRBD1. Per germline, CDR1 GTSNPN and CDR2 SVGIG (reference sequence). V lost 3 bases and J lost 8; bases outside the gene matches: 2. The CDR3 is 11 amino acids. The CDR3 reads CAWRRQGEAFF. The CDR3 DNA reads as TGTGCCTGGAGGAGACAGGGGGAAGCTTTCTTT.

This clone appeared a single time. The genes are TRBV5-4 and TRBJ1-2; 9 positions agree with TRBD1. The germline V gene has CDR1 SGHNT and CDR2 YYREEE (reference sequence). This CDR3 has 15 residues. Germline trimming cut 4 bases from V and 5 bases from J; bases unmatched to any gene: 9. DNA for the CDR3: TGTGCCAGCAGCCACCGACAGGGGGATTTTTATGGCTACACCTTC. Translation: CASSHRQGDFYGYTF.

J is TRBJ2-3 and V is TRBV5-1; 7 bases map to TRBD2. There are 16 residues in the CDR3. Germline CDR1 and CDR2: SGHRS and YFSETQ. V lost 0 bases to trimming and J lost 1 base; unmatched junction nucleotides: 5. The CDR3 loop is CASSLEAGVGTDTQYF. The CDR3 DNA reads TGCGCCAGCAGCTTGGAGGCGGGAGTGGGCACAGATACGCAGTATTTT. The complete variable domain, with remaining parts taken from reference TRBV5-1 and TRBJ2-3, reads KAGVTQTPRYLIKTRGQQVTLSCSPISGHRSVSWYQQTPGQGLQFLFEYFSETQRNKGNFPGRFSGRQFSNSRSEMNVSTLELGDSALYLCASSLEAGVGTDTQYFGPGTRLTVL.

The genes are TRBV28 and TRBJ1-5; D remains ambiguous. The CDR3 has 14 residues. Germline V gives CDR1 MDHEN, CDR2 SYDVKM. The germline V and J ends were trimmed by 3 bases and 6 bases, with 12 bases remaining between them. The CDR3, as DNA: TGTGCCAGCAGTTTCGGGGAGGTGGGTCAGCCCCAGCATTTT. Its protein is CASSFGEVGQPQHF.

This clone was observed a few times. This rearrangement joins TRBV28 to TRBJ2-7; a weak D match, TRBD2 (5 bases). Trimming stripped 9 bases from V and 3 bases from J, with 15 bases between. Germline V gene data show CDR1 as MDHEN and CDR2 as SYDVKM. The CDR3 spans 13 residues. The CDR3 sequence is CARSPQRSYEQYF. Written as DNA, the CDR3 is TGTGCCAGGTCCCCCCAGCGGAGCTACGAGCAGTACTTC.

The gene calls are TRBV2 and TRBJ2-7; perhaps TRBD1 as D (6 bases). Germline V CDR1 and CDR2: SNHLY, FYNNEI. With 6 bases removed from V and 0 bases from J, the gap between germline ends came to 12 bases. This CDR3 has 14 amino acids. CDR3 loop: CASRVTGSSYEQYF. DNA of the CDR3: TGTGCCAGCAGGGTGACAGGTAGCTCCTACGAGCAGTACTTC.

The chain has TRBV3-1 (or the pseudogene TRBV3-2) and TRBJ1-2; 7 nucleotides match TRBD1. The CDR3 has 15 residues. Per germline, CDR1 LGHDT and CDR2 YNNKEL (reference sequence). Trimming took 4 bases from V and 4 from J; bases not matched to a gene: 9. CDR3 coding DNA: TGTGCCAGCAGCCTGTTCACAGGGGTGTCCTATGGCTACACCTTC. This translates into CASSLFTGVSYGYTF.

This clone turned up a few times. The chain carries TRBV27 and TRBJ2-7, with D possibly matching TRBD1 (5 bases). V was shortened by 3 bases and J by 4 bases, with 10 bases between the two germline ends. This CDR3 comprises 13 residues. Germline V gene lookup returns CDR1 MNHEY and CDR2 SMNVEV (reference sequence). The CDR3 region is CASSFRVWYEQYF. The CDR3 DNA sequence: TGTGCCAGCAGTTTCAGGGTATGGTACGAGCAGTACTTC.

V usage is TRBV11-2 and J usage is TRBJ2-1; 7 positions agree with TRBD1. CDR3 size: 13 residues. The ends lost 5 bases at V and 8 bases at J; junction bases unmatched: 6. CDR1 SGHAT and CDR2 FQNNGV come from the germline V gene. The CDR3 DNA sequence: TGTGCCAGCAGCCCCGACAGGGACGATGAGCAGTTCTTC. Translated, it gives CASSPDRDDEQFF.

The chain links TRBV7-9 to TRBJ1-1; no reliable D call. Trimming left V 2 bases short and J 0 bases short, with 10 bases between. The CDR3 has 15 amino acids. Germline CDR1 SEHNR, CDR2 FQNEAQ (reference sequence). CDR3 amino acids: CASSLLGGLNTEAFF. The CDR3 DNA reads TGTGCCAGCAGCTTACTTGGCGGATTGAACACTGAAGCTTTCTTT.

This clone was counted a few times. This chain uses TRBV28 with TRBJ2-7, with 10 bases matching TRBD2. V lost 5 bases to trimming and J lost 1 base; unmatched junction nucleotides: 5. Germline V gene data show CDR1 as MDHEN and CDR2 as SYDVKM. This CDR3 is 15 amino acids long. CDR3: CASSQASGGSYEQYF. In DNA, the CDR3 is TGTGCCAGCAGTCAGGCTAGCGGGGGATCCTACGAGCAGTACTTC.

V and J are TRBV5-1 and TRBJ1-1, with 8 bases that match TRBD1. This CDR3 region has 14 residues. V gave up 3 bases and J gave up 5 bases; unmatched junction bases: 6. Germline V gene data show CDR1 as SGHRS and CDR2 as YFSETQ. CDR3 in amino acids: CASSSQGVRTEAFF. In DNA, the CDR3 is TGCGCCAGCAGCTCACAGGGGGTTAGAACTGAAGCTTTCTTT.

The chain has TRBV5-6 and TRBJ1-3, with 9 bases identical to TRBD1. Trimming removed 0 bases from V and 1 base from J; junction bases left unmatched: 5. The CDR3 has 17 amino acids. Germline loops: CDR1 SGHDT, CDR2 YYEEEE. The CDR3 loop is CASSLGYRGLSGNTIYF. The CDR3 DNA is TGTGCCAGCAGCTTGGGCTACAGGGGGCTTTCTGGAAACACCATATATTTT.